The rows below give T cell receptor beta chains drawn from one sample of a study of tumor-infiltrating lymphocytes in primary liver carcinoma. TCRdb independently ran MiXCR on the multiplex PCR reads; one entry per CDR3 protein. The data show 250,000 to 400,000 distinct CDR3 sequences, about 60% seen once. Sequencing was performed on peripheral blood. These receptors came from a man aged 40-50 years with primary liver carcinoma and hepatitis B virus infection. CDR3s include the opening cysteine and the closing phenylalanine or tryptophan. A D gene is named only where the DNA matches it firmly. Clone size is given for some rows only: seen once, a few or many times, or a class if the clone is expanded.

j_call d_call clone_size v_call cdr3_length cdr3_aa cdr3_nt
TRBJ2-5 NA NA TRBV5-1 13 CASSLSPGETQYF TGCGCCAGCAGCTTGTCCCCCGGAGAGACCCAGTACTTC
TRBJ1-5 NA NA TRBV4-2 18 CASSQDADRRTSNQPQHF TGTGCCAGCAGCCAAGATGCGGACCGGCGGACCAGTAATCAGCCCCAGCATTTT
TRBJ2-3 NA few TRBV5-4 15 CASSLEGAGTDTQYF TGTGCCAGCAGCTTGGAGGGGGCGGGGACAGATACGCAGTATTTT
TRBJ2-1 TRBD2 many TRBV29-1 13 CSSGLADLNEQFF TGCAGCTCAGGACTAGCTGACCTAAATGAGCAGTTCTTC
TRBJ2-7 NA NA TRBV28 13 CASSSGVAYEQYF TGTGCCAGCTCCTCGGGGGTGGCCTACGAGCAGTACTTC
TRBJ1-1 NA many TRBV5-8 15 CASSLRRRPNTEAFF TGTGCCAGCAGCTTGAGGAGGCGACCCAACACTGAAGCTTTCTTT
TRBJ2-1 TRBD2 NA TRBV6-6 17 CASDDPSKRDERGEQFF TGTGCCAGCGACGACCCCTCCAAGCGGGATGAGCGTGGTGAGCAGTTCTTC
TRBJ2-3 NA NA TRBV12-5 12 CATGSRGDTQYF TGTGCTACTGGTTCGAGGGGAGATACGCAGTATTTT
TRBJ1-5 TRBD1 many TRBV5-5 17 CASSPGTGGQGNQPQHF TGTGCCAGCAGTCCCGGGACAGGGGGCCAAGGCAATCAGCCCCAGCATTTT
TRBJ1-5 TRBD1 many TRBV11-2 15 CASSLGQGPNQPQHF TGTGCCAGCAGCTTGGGACAGGGTCCCAATCAGCCCCAGCATTTT
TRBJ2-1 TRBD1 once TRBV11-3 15 CTSSLAGQGLNKQFF TGTACCAGCAGCTTAGCCGGACAGGGTCTCAATAAGCAGTTCTTC
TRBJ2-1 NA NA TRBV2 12 CASSVNTREQFF TGTGCCAGCAGTGTAAATACGAGAGAGCAGTTCTTC
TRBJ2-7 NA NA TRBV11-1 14 CASILRTTSYEQYF TGTGCCAGCATCTTAAGGACTACCTCCTACGAGCAGTACTTC
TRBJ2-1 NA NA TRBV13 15 CASSPPTNPYHEQFF TGTGCCAGCAGCCCCCCGACGAACCCCTACCATGAGCAGTTCTTC
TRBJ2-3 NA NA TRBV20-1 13 CSGETTGTDTQYF TGCAGTGGGGAGACTACCGGCACAGATACGCAGTATTTT
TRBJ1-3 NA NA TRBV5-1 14 CASRDPRSGNTIYF TGCGCCAGCAGGGACCCAAGATCTGGAAACACCATATATTTT
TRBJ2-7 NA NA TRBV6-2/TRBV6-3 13 CASSYGLGYEQYF TGTGCCAGCAGTTACGGGTTGGGGTACGAGCAGTACTTC
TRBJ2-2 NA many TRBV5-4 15 CASSLAKGYTGELFF TGTGCCAGCAGCTTGGCGAAGGGTTACACCGGGGAGCTGTTTTTT
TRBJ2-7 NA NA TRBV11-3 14 CASSLSKGNYKQYF TGTGCCAGCAGCTTGAGCAAGGGGAACTACAAGCAGTACTTC
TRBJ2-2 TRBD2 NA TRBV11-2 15 CASSWTSGTAGELFF TGTGCCAGCAGCTGGACTAGCGGCACTGCCGGGGAGCTGTTTTTT
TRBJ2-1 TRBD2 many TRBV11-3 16 CASSLDLAGGPNEQFF TGTGCCAGCAGCTTAGATCTAGCGGGAGGACCTAACGAGCAGTTCTTC
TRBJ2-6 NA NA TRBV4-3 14 CASSQGGGTNVLTF TGCGCCAGCAGCCAAGGTGGGGGAACCAACGTCCTGACTTTC
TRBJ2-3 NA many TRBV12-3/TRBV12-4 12 CASSDYSDTQYF TGTGCCAGCAGCGACTATTCGGATACGCAGTATTTT
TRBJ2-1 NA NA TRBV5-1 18 CASSLAPGASGAYNEQFF TGCGCCAGCAGCTTGGCACCAGGGGCTAGCGGAGCCTACAATGAGCAGTTCTTC
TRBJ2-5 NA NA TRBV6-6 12 CASREQVIDQYF TGTGCCAGCAGGGAACAGGTAATCGACCAGTACTTC
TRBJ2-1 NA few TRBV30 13 CAWSRGFNNEQFF TGTGCCTGGAGTCGGGGGTTTAACAATGAGCAGTTCTTC
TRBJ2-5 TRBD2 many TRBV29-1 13 CSVDRWGGETQYF TGCAGCGTTGACCGGTGGGGGGGAGAGACCCAGTACTTC
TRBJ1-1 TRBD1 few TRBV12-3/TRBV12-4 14 CASSPTGVRTEAFF TGTGCCAGCAGTCCTACAGGGGTCCGCACTGAAGCTTTCTTT
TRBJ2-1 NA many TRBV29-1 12 CSVPLPSGEQFF TGCAGCGTTCCCCTGCCGAGCGGTGAGCAGTTCTTC
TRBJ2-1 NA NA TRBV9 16 CASSVWGEGSYNEQFF TGTGCCAGCAGCGTATGGGGAGAGGGTTCCTACAATGAGCAGTTCTTC
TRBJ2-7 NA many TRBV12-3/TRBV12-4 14 CASPRETNLNEQYF TGTGCCAGCCCCCGGGAAACTAATTTAAACGAGCAGTACTTC
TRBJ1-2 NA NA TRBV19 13 CASSRGTNYGYTF TGTGCCAGTAGTCGGGGAACCAACTATGGCTACACCTTC
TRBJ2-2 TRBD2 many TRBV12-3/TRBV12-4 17 CASSPLGTSGNTGELFF TGTGCCAGCAGTCCCCTCGGGACTAGCGGTAACACCGGGGAGCTGTTTTTT
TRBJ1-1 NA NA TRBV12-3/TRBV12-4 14 CASRPYGSYTGAFF TGTGCCAGCAGACCCTACGGGAGTTACACTGGGGCTTTCTTT
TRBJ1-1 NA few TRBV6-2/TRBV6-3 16 CASSYKQGRMNTEAFF TGTGCCAGCAGTTATAAGCAGGGCCGAATGAACACTGAAGCTTTCTTT
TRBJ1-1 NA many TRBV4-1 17 CASSQGDLLLGNTEAFF TGCGCCAGCAGCCAAGGGGATTTACTCCTCGGGAACACTGAAGCTTTCTTT
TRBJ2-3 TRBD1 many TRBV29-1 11 CSETGGDTQYF TGCAGCGAGACAGGGGGAGATACGCAGTATTTT
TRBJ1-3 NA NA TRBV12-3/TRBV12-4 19 CASRRPGIPDQSSGTTIYF TGTGCCAGCCGTCGGCCGGGCATCCCGGACCAAAGCTCTGGAACCACCATATATTTT
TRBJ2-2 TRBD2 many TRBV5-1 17 CASSLEPAGVSGGELFF TGCGCCAGCAGCTTGGAGCCAGCGGGAGTTTCGGGCGGGGAGCTGTTTTTT
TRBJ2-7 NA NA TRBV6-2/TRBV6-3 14 CASSSYTGSYEQYF TGTGCCAGCAGTTCCTACACAGGATCCTACGAGCAGTACTTC
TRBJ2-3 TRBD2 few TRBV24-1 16 CATSDDSGSRKDTQYF TGTGCCACCAGTGATGATAGCGGGAGCCGTAAAGATACGCAGTATTTT
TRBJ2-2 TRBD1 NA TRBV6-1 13 CASGGQGKMELFF TGTGCCAGCGGTGGACAGGGAAAGATGGAGCTGTTTTTT
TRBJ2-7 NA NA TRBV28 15 CTSRSTWTGSYEQYF TGTACCAGCAGGTCAACCTGGACCGGTTCCTACGAGCAGTACTTC
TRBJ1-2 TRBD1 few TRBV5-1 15 CASSHRAGQGYGYTF TGCGCCAGCAGCCACCGGGCGGGACAGGGTTATGGTTACACCTTC
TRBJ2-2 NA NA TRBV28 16 CASSPRPPKHTGELFF TGTGCCAGCAGTCCCCGACCTCCTAAACACACCGGGGAGCTGTTTTTT
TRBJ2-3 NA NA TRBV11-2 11 CASTSAGTLYF TGTGCCAGCACCTCGGCAGGTACGCTGTATTTT
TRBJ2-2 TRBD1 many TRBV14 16 CASSFRTGSDTGELFF TGTGCCAGCAGCTTCCGGACAGGGTCGGACACCGGGGAGCTGTTTTTT
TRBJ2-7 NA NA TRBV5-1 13 CASSLVLGHEQYF TGCGCCAGCAGCCTGGTACTGGGCCACGAGCAGTACTTC
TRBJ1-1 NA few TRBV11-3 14 CASSLGGIGGEAFF TGTGCCAGCAGCTTAGGGGGCATCGGGGGTGAAGCTTTCTTT
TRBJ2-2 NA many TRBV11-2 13 CASTPGGYGELFF TGTGCCAGCACCCCAGGGGGGTACGGGGAGCTGTTTTTT
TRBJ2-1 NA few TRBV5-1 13 CASSLGDNNEQFF TGCGCCAGCAGCTTGGGTGACAACAATGAGCAGTTCTTC
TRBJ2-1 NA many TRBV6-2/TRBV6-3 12 CASSYSYNEQFF TGTGCCAGCAGTTACTCCTACAATGAGCAGTTCTTC
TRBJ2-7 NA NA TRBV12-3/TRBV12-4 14 CANRVGHNSYEQYF TGTGCCAACAGAGTGGGACACAACTCCTACGAGCAGTACTTC
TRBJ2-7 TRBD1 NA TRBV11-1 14 CTSSTGTGVYEQYF TGTACCAGCAGCACTGGGACAGGGGTATACGAGCAGTACTTC